The 2 T cell receptor beta chains below come from one sample, sequenced in a study of blood T cell repertoires in COVID-19. Only in-frame clones appear in the TCRdb table, and some are missing; sequencing was by immunoSEQ multiplex PCR. The sample lists more than 200,000 clones; about 88% were seen once. Sequenced: peripheral blood. These TCRs come from a young man with active or convalescent COVID-19.

This clone has more than one count but fewer than ten. The chain is built from TRBV2 and TRBJ1-6, with TRBD1 matching 7 bases. Trimming cost V 6 bases and J 5 bases; bases outside gene matches: 4. The CDR3 covers 14 residues. Germline loops: CDR1 SNHLY, CDR2 FYNNEI. CDR3 sequence: CASSRDRDNSPLHF. The CDR3 nucleotides read TGTGCCAGCAGCCGGGACAGAGATAATTCACCCCTCCACTTT.

The genes are TRBV5-6 and TRBJ1-3, with D hard to call. Per germline, CDR1 SGHDT and CDR2 YYEEEE. V lost 6 bases and J 3 bases, leaving 16 bases between the germline ends. This CDR3 comprises 15 residues. CDR3 sequence (DNA): TGTGCCAGCATCCGGATGGAGGAGGGTGGAAACACCATATATTTT. Protein product: CASIRMEEGGNTIYF.